This TCR beta chain was observed in a study of T cell responses to AZD1222 COVID-19 vaccine (dated by TCRdb to the early 2020s). About the study as a whole: AZD1222 recipients given second doses at about 4 weeks or at about 12 weeks were pooled, since spike-specific TCR depth and breadth were not found to differ between the two schedules. TCR sequencing was performed for 230 to 250 trial participants, of whom about 210 were given two doses of AZD1222 and approximately 25 were given two doses of MenACWY control vaccine. Trial participants were enrolled by age into subgroups of 18-55, 56-69 and 70-plus years, and roughly 150, 30 and 60 TCR-sequenced participants, respectively, were included in these subgroups. Summary of the overall study and its limitations: Reportedly, close to half of the unique spike-specific TCRs recognized epitopes lying outside the regions that are mutated in the B.1.351 and B.1.1.7 variants. Conclusions about previously exposed vaccinees are limited, since just five or six AZD1222 recipients were seropositive for SARS-CoV-2 at baseline. Because no samples from the day 14 peak response were available, repertoires could be characterized only after the peak T cell response. After two AZD1222 doses, spike-specific TCR breadth and depth were significantly higher than at day 0 and than in MenACWY recipients. The vaccine-associated CD4 TCRs covered the entire spike protein, and the dominant responses fell in regions 160-218 and 743-854. Participants were mostly white British, with more females than males. The authors suggested clonal diversity may have been underestimated. The 56-69-year group was small, and its depth increase did not reach significance, likely because of low power.

The time point label for this specimen denotes: baseline before first vaccination. Vaccinee samples came from UK trials COV001 and COV002, including a single-blind randomized controlled phase 2/3 trial of AZD1222 (ChAdOx1 nCoV-19) in healthy adults. Trial participant PBMC samples were collected at day 0 and day 28 after the second dose for TCRbeta chain sequencing. Comments on this clone: The antigen this receptor binds is unknown. There are no base qualities to consult, and no much larger clone falls within one base.

The germline V gene specifies MDHEN as CDR1 and SYDVKM as CDR2. The CDR3 numbers 13 residues from cysteine through phenylalanine. The only DNA kept is the CDR3, 39 bases in frame from the first base. At the junction V is shortened by 6 bases and J by 3 bases, with 11 bases in between. The CDR3 regions of human TCRbeta chains were analyzed by immunosequencing. In the authors' own workflow: TCRs in the repertoires were matched against a reference library of SARS-CoV-2-specific TCRs that had been generated with the MIRA antigen-specificity platform. Breadth was defined as the fraction of unique TCRs that were SARS-CoV-2-associated. Depth was defined as the fraction of total T cells that were SARS-CoV-2-associated. Using the MIRA data, each spike-specific TCR was assigned both to the spike region to which the TCR was reactive and to a CD4 or CD8 class. Log10-transformed breadth and depth values were compared by one-way ANOVA with Sidak's multiple comparisons tests. TCRdb's version of the immuneACCESS table is confined to in-frame rearrangements and falls short of the full clone set. An unresolved V gene accounts for under half of the shortfall where checked; the remainder is of unknown origin. The DNA gave D and trimming, while V, J and clone size come from that table. In all, the sample holds 80,000 to 95,000 clones, and roughly nine tenths of those were seen once. The ten largest clones represent approximately 5.5% of the sample.

Sequencing used peripheral blood, obtained on day 0 of AZD1222 vaccination. This receptor was taken from an adult in good health. The V and J genes are TRBV28 and TRBJ1-2, and the D gene may be TRBD1, 6 bases matching. The CDR3 reads as follows: CASRPGTYYGYTF. DNA sequence: TGTGCCAGCAGGCCCGGGACATACTATGGCTACACCTTC.